This T cell receptor beta chain was recovered during a study of T cell responses to AZD1222 COVID-19 vaccine. Measured with immunoSEQ multiplex PCR; TCRdb has only the in-frame clones, and not every one. The sample has 110,000 to 150,000 clones, just over 85% seen once. The CDR3 consists of 13 residues. The V and J ends lost 3 bases and 4 bases respectively, with 10 bases between them. Germline V CDR1 and CDR2: DFQATT, SNEGSKA (reference sequence). The sample in question was peripheral blood, obtained on day 0 of AZD1222 vaccination. This clonotype originated in an adult in good health. The rearrangement uses TRBV20-1 and TRBJ1-5; tentatively, D is TRBD1 (5 bases). The CDR3: CSASSRENQPQHF. Here the CDR3 DNA reads TGCAGTGCTAGTTCCAGGGAAAATCAGCCCCAGCATTTT.